This TCR beta chain was retrieved from a study of blood T cell repertoires in COVID-19. At the level of the study: PBMCs, B-cell-depleted T cells, or T cells were the source of the cDNA or gDNA that made up the material.

Source study methods: It was from reference gene primer amplification that nucleated cell counts were estimated. Profiling relied on immunoSEQ multiplex PCR, and the TCRdb table lists in-frame clones only, not all of them. The V and J calls and the clone size are those of that table, but D and trimming were determined from the DNA. The sample records approximately 270,000 clones, around 85% being singletons. One Seattle source followed patients from active infection through their disease course. This CDR3 is 16 amino acids long. Germline V gives CDR1 MGHRA, CDR2 YSYEKL. V lost 6 bases and J 4 bases, leaving 18 bases between the germline ends.

The specimen was peripheral blood. This TCR derives from a human donor with COVID-19, enrolled during active disease. The donor label of this sample is uncertain. V gene TRBV4-1 combines with J gene TRBJ2-2, with D perhaps matching TRBD1 (7 bases). CDR3 sequence (DNA): TGCGCCAGCAGACTGGAGGGGGCGTTGGTCACCGGGGAGCTGTTTTTT. Its translation is CASRLEGALVTGELFF.